This T cell receptor beta chain is drawn from a study of blood T cell repertoires in COVID-19. Some clones are missing from TCRdb's copy, which holds only in-frame ones; the method was immunoSEQ multiplex PCR. The sample shows about 59,000 clones, roughly 80% of them seen only once. The sequence was obtained from a woman in her fifties or sixties with active or convalescent COVID-19. The source material was peripheral blood.

The CDR3 DNA sequence: TGTGCCAGCAGTTCCCAAGACACCACCTACGAGCAGTACTTC. As protein: CASSSQDTTYEQYF. J is TRBJ2-7 and V is TRBV6-6; D is undetermined. V lost 4 bases to trimming and J lost 2 bases, with 12 bases between them. CDR3 size: 14 residues. CDR1 is MNHNY, CDR2 SVGAGI, per germline (reference sequence).